The 29 T cell receptor beta chains listed next were all sequenced from one sample in a study of T-cell reconstitution after alpha-beta-depleted transplantation in children. TCRbeta library construction was performed incorporating unique molecular identifiers. TCRdb reprocessed the PCR reads with MiXCR, giving one entry per CDR3 protein. Of 77,000 or so distinct CDR3 sequences detected, around a sixth appear once; the ten largest clones hold about half. The sequences come from PBMCs, mostly from graft donor cells, collected 360 days after TCRalphabeta/CD19-depleted stem cell transplant. Every receptor here comes from a male patient between 2 and 10 years old who had a stem cell transplant for acute lymphoblastic leukemia, so the T cells may come from the graft donor.

V gene TRBV5-1 combines with J gene TRBJ2-1; weak D call: TRBD2 (5 bases). This CDR3 spans 13 amino acids. The V gene's germline CDR1 is SGHRS and CDR2 YFSETQ. V lost 0 bases to trimming and J lost 7 bases, with 8 bases between them. The CDR3 region is CASSLEGGNEQFF. In DNA, the CDR3 is TGCGCCAGCAGCTTGGAGGGCGGGAATGAGCAGTTCTTC.

In this sample, this clonotype turned up a few times. The J gene is TRBJ2-7, the V gene TRBV29-1; D might be TRBD2 (7 bases). Per germline, CDR1 SQVTM and CDR2 ANQGSEA. The CDR3 consists of 12 residues. Trimming stripped 6 bases from V and 6 bases from J, with 15 bases between. The CDR3 DNA sequence: TGCAGCGTGGGATACAGGGAGGGCGAGCAGTACTTC. This sequence encodes CSVGYREGEQYF.

The chain carries TRBV7-9 and TRBJ1-2; maybe TRBD1 (5 bases). The CDR3 runs 13 residues. V lost 7 bases, J lost 8 bases, and 17 bases lay in between. Germline-derived CDR1 and CDR2 are SEHNR and FQNEAQ (reference sequence). For the CDR3, the DNA is TGTGCCAGCACCTTGGGAGCAGGGATAGGCTACACCTTC. Protein sequence: CASTLGAGIGYTF.

This clonotype has only a few counts. The chain combines TRBV11-2 with TRBJ2-7, with D perhaps TRBD1 (5 bases). The length of the CDR3 is 14 residues. Trimming pared 5 bases from V and 6 bases from J, leaving 17 bases between. CDR1 is SGHAT, CDR2 FQNNGV, per germline. CDR3 region: CASSARVSPGEQYF. The CDR3 coding sequence is TGTGCCAGCAGCGCCAGGGTGTCCCCGGGCGAGCAGTACTTC. Full variable domain (rest looked up from reference TRBV11-2 and TRBJ2-7): EAGVAQSPRYKIIEKRQSVAFWCNPISGHATLYWYQQILGQGPKLLIQFQNNGVVDDSQLPKDRFSAERLKGVDSTLKIQPAKLEDSAVYLCASSARVSPGEQYFGPGTRLTVT.

The sample holds a few counts of this clonotype. V and J are TRBV11-2 and TRBJ1-4, with 7 nucleotides matching TRBD1. The CDR3 is made up of 15 amino acids. Trimming at V came to 3 bases and at J to 7 bases, leaving 8 bases not matched to a gene. The germline V gene has CDR1 SGHAT and CDR2 FQNNGV. The DNA of the CDR3 is TGTGCCAGCAGCTTTAGACAGGGTTCGGGTGAAAAACTGTTTTTT. It yields the protein CASSFRQGSGEKLFF.

This clonotype came up a few times. The chain joins TRBV6-5 to TRBJ2-5; 10 bases match TRBD1. The CDR3 totals 17 residues. Germline CDR1 and CDR2: MNHEY and SVGAGI. With 4 bases clipped from V and 0 bases from J, the junction kept 8 bases outside the gene matches. CDR3 sequence: CASSSHRQGAYQETQYF. The CDR3 nucleotides read TGTGCCAGCAGTTCACACCGACAGGGGGCGTACCAAGAGACCCAGTACTTC.

The table lists this clonotype with many counts. The rearrangement joins TRBV7-9 to TRBJ1-1; 7 bases map to TRBD1. Germline CDR1 is SEHNR and CDR2 is FQNEAQ (reference sequence). The J segment lost 1 base and the V segment lost 3 bases, leaving 2 bases of the junction unmatched. The length of the CDR3 is 14 residues. CDR3 sequence: CASSFRTGNTEAFF. The CDR3 DNA reads TGTGCCAGCAGCTTCCGGACAGGGAACACTGAAGCTTTCTTT. Drawing the rest from reference TRBV7-9 and TRBJ1-1, the complete variable domain is DTGVSQNPRHKITKRGQNVTFRCDPISEHNRLYWYRQTLGQGPEFLTYFQNEAQLEKSRLLSDRFSAERPKGSFSTLEIQRTEQGDSAMYLCASSFRTGNTEAFFGQGTRLTVV.

This clonotype was recorded at least ten times. This rearrangement joins TRBV19 to TRBJ1-5; no clear D. Per germline, CDR1 LNHDA and CDR2 SQIVND (reference sequence). Trimming pared 2 bases from V and 5 bases from J, leaving 7 bases between. CDR3 length equals 13 residues. CDR3 region: CASSITGDQPQHF. CDR3 DNA sequence: TGTGCCAGTAGTATAACCGGGGATCAGCCCCAGCATTTT.

This clonotype appeared a few times. V gene TRBV29-1 combines with J gene TRBJ2-1; D is unclear. The germline V gene encodes CDR1 SQVTM and CDR2 ANQGSEA. Deletions cut 4 bases from V and 4 bases from J, with 14 bases between. This CDR3 spans 14 amino acids. CDR3 residues: CSVGSLPPYNEQFF. The DNA of the CDR3 is TGCAGCGTTGGGAGTCTTCCCCCGTACAATGAGCAGTTCTTC.

The chain is built from TRBV12-3 or TRBV12-4 and TRBJ2-5, with D perhaps matching TRBD1 (5 bases). The V gene lost 6 bases and the J gene lost 4 bases, with 12 bases spanning the gap. CDR3 length: 13 amino acids. The CDR3 sequence is CASRPPGLETQYF. In nucleotides, the CDR3 is TGTGCCAGCAGACCACCAGGGTTAGAGACCCAGTACTTC.

The chain is built from TRBV4-2 and TRBJ2-7; TRBD2 matches 10 bases. This CDR3 comprises 17 residues. Germline CDR1 LGHNA, CDR2 YNFKEQ. The trim removed 4 bases at V and 1 base at J, leaving 10 bases unmatched. CDR3 sequence reads: CASSPHGLAEGSYEQYF. Here the CDR3 DNA reads TGTGCCAGCAGCCCCCACGGACTAGCGGAGGGGTCCTACGAGCAGTACTTC.

Here the CDR3 DNA reads TGTGCCAGCAGCTTGGGTGACAACAGGGAGAATGAAAAACTGTTTTTT. The encoded protein is CASSLGDNRENEKLFF. V and J are TRBV5-5 and TRBJ1-4; a weak D match, TRBD1 (6 bases). The V and J ends lost 0 bases and 5 bases respectively, with 14 bases between them. The CDR3 totals 16 residues. The germline gives CDR1 SGHKS, CDR2 YYEKEE (reference sequence).

The rearrangement links TRBV20-1 to TRBJ2-7; D might be TRBD1 (5 bases). This CDR3 is built from 11 residues. Germline V gives CDR1 DFQATT, CDR2 SNEGSKA (reference sequence). CDR3 nucleotide sequence: TGCTGCTTCTGGGGCAAATACGAGCAGTACTTC. This translates into CCFWGKYEQYF.

There are a few counts of this clonotype. The rearrangement uses TRBV5-1 and TRBJ2-3; 8 bases align to TRBD1. Germline trimming cut 3 bases from V and 4 bases from J; bases unmatched to any gene: 4. Germline assignment: CDR1 SGHRS and CDR2 YFSETQ. The CDR3 covers 14 residues. In DNA form, the CDR3 reads TGCGCCAGCAGCTCAGGACAGGGCGCAGATACGCAGTATTTT. Translating it yields CASSSGQGADTQYF. The full variable domain, completed using reference TRBV5-1 and TRBJ2-3, is KAGVTQTPRYLIKTRGQQVTLSCSPISGHRSVSWYQQTPGQGLQFLFEYFSETQRNKGNFPGRFSGRQFSNSRSEMNVSTLELGDSALYLCASSSGQGADTQYFGPGTRLTVL.

The table lists this clonotype with a few counts. This chain connects TRBV2 to TRBJ2-3; D is unresolved. This CDR3 has 15 amino acids. Germline V lookup: CDR1 SNHLY, CDR2 FYNNEI. Between the trimmed V and J ends, which lost 1 base and 3 bases, there was a span of 11 bases. CDR3 sequence: CASSEDLILTDTQYF. The CDR3, as DNA: TGTGCCAGCAGTGAAGACCTCATATTGACAGATACGCAGTATTTT.

The rearrangement links TRBV6-4 to TRBJ2-1; weak D call: TRBD2 (5 bases). Deletions cut 0 bases from V and 7 bases from J, with 16 bases between. Looked up from germline, CDR1 is MRHNA and CDR2 is SNTAGT. The length of the CDR3 is 16 residues. The CDR3, as DNA: TGTGCCAGCAGTGACTCGTTGACGAGGGAATGGAATGAGCAGTTCTTC. This gives the protein CASSDSLTREWNEQFF.

In its sample, this clonotype was seen many times. The V gene is TRBV7-2, the J gene TRBJ2-1; D possibly corresponds to TRBD1 (5 bases). The V end was cut by 1 base, the J end by 3 bases, with 13 bases between. This CDR3 spans 16 amino acids. In germline, CDR1 is SGHTA, CDR2 FQGNSA. CDR3 sequence: CASSLGQGSIYNEQFF. For the CDR3, the DNA is TGTGCCAGCAGCTTAGGGCAGGGTTCAATCTACAATGAGCAGTTCTTC.

By share, this clonotype counts as medium-sized. The chain recombines TRBV7-8 with TRBJ1-5; 8 bases fit TRBD1. With 5 bases clipped from V and 7 bases from J, the junction kept 7 bases outside the gene matches. Germline CDR1 SGHVS, CDR2 FQNEAQ. The CDR3 covers 14 residues. In DNA form, the CDR3 reads TGTGCCAGCAGCCCGACAGGGGTAGACCAGCCCCAGCATTTT. This translates into CASSPTGVDQPQHF.

In this sample, this clonotype turned up a few times. This sequence joins TRBV27 and TRBJ2-7; D is unresolved. Germline CDR1 reads MNHEY; CDR2 reads SMNVEV (reference sequence). Trimming cost V 5 bases and J 5 bases, with 16 bases left between them. The CDR3 contains 14 residues. The CDR3 nucleotides are TGTGCCAGCAGTCAGATATGGGCTTTTAACGAGCAGTACTTC. It is translated as CASSQIWAFNEQYF.

The genes are TRBV3-1 and TRBJ2-2; 9 nucleotides align to TRBD1. The CDR3 covers 18 residues. The trim removed 4 bases at V and 0 bases at J, leaving 9 bases unmatched. The V gene's germline CDR1 is LGHDT and CDR2 YNNKEL (reference sequence). The CDR3 reads CASSRRGQGIPNTGELFF. The CDR3 nucleotides are TGTGCCAGCAGCCGGAGGGGACAGGGAATTCCGAACACCGGGGAGCTGTTTTTT. Looking up the rest from reference TRBV3-1 and TRBJ2-2 gives the full variable domain: DTAVSQTPKYLVTQMGNDKSIKCEQNLGHDTMYWYKQDSKKFLKIMFSYNNKELIINETVPNRFSPKSPDKAHLNLHINSLELGDSAVYFCASSRRGQGIPNTGELFFGEGSRLTVL.

This clonotype has just a few counts. The V call is TRBV29-1, the J call TRBJ2-1; TRBD2 matches 11 bases. This CDR3 spans 15 amino acids. Germline V CDR1 and CDR2: SQVTM, ANQGSEA. V was pared by 6 bases and J by 0 bases, with 4 bases of the junction left unmatched. The CDR3 bases are TGCAGCGTCGCTAGCGGGAGGCCCTCCTACAATGAGCAGTTCTTC. Amino acids: CSVASGRPSYNEQFF.

The genes are TRBV24-1 and TRBJ2-2; D possibly uses TRBD1 or TRBD2 (5 bases each). The germline V gene has CDR1 KGHDR and CDR2 SFDVKD. Trimming took 5 bases from V and 3 from J, leaving 15 bases between them. The CDR3 covers 16 residues. DNA of the CDR3: TGTGCCACCAGTGCCCCGAGAGGGGATGACACCGGGGAGCTGTTTTTT. Protein: CATSAPRGDDTGELFF.

A few counts support this clonotype. This rearrangement joins TRBV4-1 to TRBJ2-5; tentative D call: TRBD2 (6 bases). Germline CDR1 and CDR2: MGHRA and YSYEKL. The CDR3 loop spans 14 amino acids. Between the trimmed V and J ends, which lost 3 bases and 3 bases, there was a span of 11 bases. CDR3 region: CASSQAGPEETQYF. In DNA, the CDR3 is TGCGCCAGCAGCCAGGCGGGACCCGAAGAGACCCAGTACTTC.

This clonotype was counted only a few times. This sequence joins TRBV6-5 and TRBJ2-1; TRBD2 aligns across 8 bases. The ends lost 0 bases at V and 12 bases at J; junction bases unmatched: 7. The germline gives CDR1 MNHEY, CDR2 SVGAGI. The CDR3 contains 14 residues. In DNA form, the CDR3 reads TGTGCCAGCAGTTACTCGATCGGGGGGGGGTTGCAGTTCTTC. Amino acids: CASSYSIGGGLQFF.

This clonotype has a count of ten or more. The rearrangement links TRBV28 to TRBJ2-7; 8 bases are a match to TRBD1. The length of the CDR3 is 14 residues. Looked up from germline, CDR1 is MDHEN and CDR2 is SYDVKM. The J segment lost 2 bases and the V segment lost 5 bases, leaving 5 bases of the junction unmatched. The CDR3 bases are TGTGCCAGCAGTCGACAGGGGTTAACCTACGAGCAGTACTTC. Its translation is CASSRQGLTYEQYF.

The gene calls are TRBV7-8 and TRBJ2-1; 11 bases map to TRBD2. There are 15 residues in the CDR3. The J segment lost 9 bases and the V segment lost 3 bases, leaving 7 bases of the junction unmatched. Germline loops: CDR1 SGHVS, CDR2 FQNEAQ. In DNA form, the CDR3 reads TGTGCCAGCAGCTTCGTAGCGGGAGGGCCGGGTGAGCAGTTCTTC. This translates into CASSFVAGGPGEQFF.

This chain uses TRBV27 with TRBJ2-7, with 7 bases that match TRBD1. Germline lookup yields CDR1 MNHEY and CDR2 SMNVEV (reference sequence). The CDR3 has 15 residues. V shed 0 bases and J 2 bases; nucleotides not matched to a gene: 4. As DNA, the CDR3 is TGTGCCAGCAGTTTATCCCGGGACAGTACCTACGAGCAGTACTTC. This encodes CASSLSRDSTYEQYF.

This clonotype occurred many times. The chain employs TRBV7-9 and TRBJ1-2, with D uncertain. V gave up 1 base and J gave up 1 base, with 10 bases separating them. This CDR3 has 15 amino acids. Germline-derived CDR1 and CDR2 are SEHNR and FQNEAQ (reference sequence). The CDR3 reads CASSLVIDNNYGYTF. CDR3 in DNA: TGTGCCAGCAGCTTAGTTATCGATAATAACTATGGCTACACCTTC.

This clonotype has a handful of counts. The rearrangement joins TRBV24-1 to TRBJ2-7; 10 bases line up with TRBD1. Trimming at V came to 6 bases and at J to 6 bases, leaving 4 bases not matched to a gene. This CDR3 contains 13 residues. Germline V CDR1 and CDR2: KGHDR, SFDVKD. CDR3 in amino acids: CATSRQGASEQYF. As DNA, the CDR3 is TGTGCCACCAGTCGACAGGGGGCGTCCGAGCAGTACTTC.